One sample yielded the 2 T cell receptor beta chains listed below, sequenced in a study of T cells in Graves' hyperthyroidism and ophthalmopathy. The CDR3 regions of TCR beta were amplified from RNA transcripts. The TCR CDR3 first-round RT-PCR relied on the HTBI primer set. Via MiXCR, TCRdb re-called the multiplex PCR reads, giving one row per CDR3 protein. The table has over 350,000 distinct CDR3 sequences, about 18% seen once. Sample: blood. These TCRs come from a young man with Graves' ophthalmopathy.

The sample holds many counts of this clonotype. The chain is built from TRBV28 and TRBJ1-1; the D is unclear. The germline V and J ends were trimmed by 7 bases and 5 bases, with 14 bases remaining between them. CDR3 length: 13 residues. Germline V CDR1 and CDR2: MDHEN, SYDVKM. This CDR3 is CASNPPRETEAFF. The CDR3 DNA reads as TGTGCCAGCAACCCGCCCCGGGAAACTGAAGCTTTCTTT.

Many counts were recorded for this clonotype. The V and J genes are TRBV5-1 and TRBJ1-1; TRBD1 matches at 10 bases. Germline CDR1 and CDR2: SGHRS and YFSETQ. This CDR3 spans 16 amino acids. The V gene end was trimmed by 6 bases and the J gene end by 3 bases; junction bases not matched to a gene: 11. The CDR3 DNA sequence: TGCGCCAGCACCTTTCAATCCGGGACAGGGGACACTGAAGCTTTCTTT. This gives the protein CASTFQSGTGDTEAFF. Based on the CDR3 plus reference TRBV5-1 and TRBJ1-1, the full variable domain is KAGVTQTPRYLIKTRGQQVTLSCSPISGHRSVSWYQQTPGQGLQFLFEYFSETQRNKGNFPGRFSGRQFSNSRSEMNVSTLELGDSALYLCASTFQSGTGDTEAFFGQGTRLTVV.